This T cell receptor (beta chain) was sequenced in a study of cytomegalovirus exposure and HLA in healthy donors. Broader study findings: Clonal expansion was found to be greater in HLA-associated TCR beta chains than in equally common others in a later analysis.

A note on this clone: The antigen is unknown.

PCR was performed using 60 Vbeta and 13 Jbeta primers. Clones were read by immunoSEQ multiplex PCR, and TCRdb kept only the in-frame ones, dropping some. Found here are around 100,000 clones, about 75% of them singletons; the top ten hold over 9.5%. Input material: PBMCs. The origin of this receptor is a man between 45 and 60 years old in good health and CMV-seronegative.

Here the CDR3 DNA reads TGTGCCAGCAGCTACGGGACATCCTACGAGCAGTACTTC. The encoded protein is CASSYGTSYEQYF. The rearrangement uses TRBV6-6 and TRBJ2-7, with D possibly TRBD1 on 6 matching bases. The V gene lost 6 bases and the J gene lost 1 base, with 10 bases spanning the gap. The CDR3 runs to 13 residues. The germline V gene encodes CDR1 MNHNY and CDR2 SVGAGI (reference sequence).